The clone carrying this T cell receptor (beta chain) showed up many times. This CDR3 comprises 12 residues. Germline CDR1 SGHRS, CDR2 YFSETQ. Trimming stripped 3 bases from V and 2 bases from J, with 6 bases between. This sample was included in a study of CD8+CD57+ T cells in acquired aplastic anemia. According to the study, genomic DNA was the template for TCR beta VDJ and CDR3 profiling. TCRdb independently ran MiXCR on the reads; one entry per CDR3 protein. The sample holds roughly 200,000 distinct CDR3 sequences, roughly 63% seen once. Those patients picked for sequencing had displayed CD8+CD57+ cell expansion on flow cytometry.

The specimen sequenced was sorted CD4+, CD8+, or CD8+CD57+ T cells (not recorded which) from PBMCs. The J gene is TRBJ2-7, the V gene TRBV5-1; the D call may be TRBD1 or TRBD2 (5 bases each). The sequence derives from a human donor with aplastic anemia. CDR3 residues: CASSSGPYEQYF. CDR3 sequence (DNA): TGCGCCAGCAGCTCGGGACCCTACGAGCAGTACTTC.